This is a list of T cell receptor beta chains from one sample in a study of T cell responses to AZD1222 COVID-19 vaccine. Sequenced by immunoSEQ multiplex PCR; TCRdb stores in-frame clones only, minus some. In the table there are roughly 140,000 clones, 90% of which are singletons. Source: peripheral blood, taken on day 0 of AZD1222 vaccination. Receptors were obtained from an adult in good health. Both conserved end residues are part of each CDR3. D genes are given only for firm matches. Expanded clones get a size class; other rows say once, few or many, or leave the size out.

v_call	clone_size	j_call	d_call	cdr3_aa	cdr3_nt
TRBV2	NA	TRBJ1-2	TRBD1	CASSGGTGGHGYTF	TGTGCCAGCAGTGGGGGGACAGGGGGCCATGGCTACACCTTC
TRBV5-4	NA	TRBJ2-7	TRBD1	CASSLGQGGYEQYF	TGTGCCAGCAGCCTGGGACAGGGGGGCTACGAGCAGTACTTC
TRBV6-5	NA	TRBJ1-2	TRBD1	CASSPPDRVHYGYTF	TGTGCCAGCAGCCCCCCCGACAGGGTTCACTATGGCTACACCTTC
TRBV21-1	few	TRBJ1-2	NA	CASSNSESNYGYTF	TGTGCCAGCAGCAACAGTGAGTCTAACTATGGCTACACCTTC
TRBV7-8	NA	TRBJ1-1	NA	CASSLSGNTEAFF	TGTGCCAGCAGCTTGTCCGGGAACACTGAAGCTTTCTTT
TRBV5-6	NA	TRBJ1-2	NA	CASSLGGVNYGYTF	TGTGCCAGCAGCTTGGGTGGGGTGAACTATGGCTACACCTTC
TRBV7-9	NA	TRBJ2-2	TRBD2	CASSILAGGLEGELFF	TGTGCCAGCAGCATACTAGCGGGAGGCCTTGAAGGGGAGCTGTTTTTT
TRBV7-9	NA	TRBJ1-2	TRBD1	CASSLVGGAYGYTF	TGTGCCAGCAGCTTAGTAGGGGGCGCCTATGGCTACACCTTC
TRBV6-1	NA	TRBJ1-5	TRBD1	CASSEFTDRGIKPQHF	TGTGCCAGCAGTGAATTTACGGACAGGGGGATAAAGCCCCAGCATTTT
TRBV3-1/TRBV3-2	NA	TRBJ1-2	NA	CASSRPKYGYTF	TGTGCCAGCAGTCGACCCAAATATGGCTACACCTTC
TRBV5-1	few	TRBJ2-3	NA	CASSTRTDTQYF	TGCGCCAGCAGCACTAGGACAGATACGCAGTATTTT
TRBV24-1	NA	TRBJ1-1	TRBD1	CATSDFPNYRGGEGHTEAFF	TGTGCCACCAGTGATTTCCCTAATTACAGGGGAGGTGAGGGGCACACTGAAGCTTTCTTT
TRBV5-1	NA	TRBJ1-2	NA	CASSLSGEANYGYTF	TGCGCCAGCAGCTTGTCCGGGGAAGCTAACTATGGCTACACCTTC
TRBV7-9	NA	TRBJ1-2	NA	CASSPDDGLDGYTF	TGTGCCAGCAGCCCTGATGACGGGTTGGATGGCTACACCTTC
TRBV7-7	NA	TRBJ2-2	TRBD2	CASSPTSQNTGELFF	TGTGCCAGCAGCCCGACTAGCCAGAACACCGGGGAGCTGTTTTTT
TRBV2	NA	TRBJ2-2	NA	CASSEAGQNTGELFF	TGTGCCAGCAGTGAAGCGGGACAGAACACCGGGGAGCTGTTTTTT
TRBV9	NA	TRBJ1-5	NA	CASSVGTDRHQPQHF	TGTGCCAGCAGCGTAGGGACCGACCGTCATCAGCCCCAGCATTTT
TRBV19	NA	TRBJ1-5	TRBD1	CASSLQGNNQPQHF	TGTGCCAGTAGTCTACAGGGGAACAATCAGCCCCAGCATTTT